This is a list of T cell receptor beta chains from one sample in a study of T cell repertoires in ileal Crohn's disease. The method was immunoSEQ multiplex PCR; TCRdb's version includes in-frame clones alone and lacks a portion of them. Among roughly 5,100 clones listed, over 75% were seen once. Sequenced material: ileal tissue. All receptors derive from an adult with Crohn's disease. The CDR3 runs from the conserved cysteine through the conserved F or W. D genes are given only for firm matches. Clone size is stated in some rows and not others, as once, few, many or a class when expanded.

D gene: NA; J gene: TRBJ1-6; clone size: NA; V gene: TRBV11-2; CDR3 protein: CASSLVLDSPLHF; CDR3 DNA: TGTGCCAGCAGCTTAGTCCTCGATTCACCCCTCCACTTT
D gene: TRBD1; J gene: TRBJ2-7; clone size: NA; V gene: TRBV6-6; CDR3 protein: CASSYSTGGYEQYF; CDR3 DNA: TGTGCCAGCAGTTACTCGACAGGGGGCTACGAGCAGTACTTC
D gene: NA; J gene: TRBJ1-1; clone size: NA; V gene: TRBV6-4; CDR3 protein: CASSDSSEGNTEAFF; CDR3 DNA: TGTGCCAGCAGTGACTCATCCGAGGGGAACACTGAAGCTTTCTTT
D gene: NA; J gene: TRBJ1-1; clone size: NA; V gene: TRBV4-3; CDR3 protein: CASSQDGRSGGAFF; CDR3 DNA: TGCGCCAGCAGCCAAGATGGACGGAGCGGGGGAGCTTTCTTT
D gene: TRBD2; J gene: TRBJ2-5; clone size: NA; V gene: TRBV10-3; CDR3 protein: CAISESLSGGGETQYF; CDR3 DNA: TGTGCCATCAGTGAGTCCCTGAGCGGGGGGGGAGAGACCCAGTACTTC
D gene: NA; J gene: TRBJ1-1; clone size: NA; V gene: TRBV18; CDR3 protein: CASSPPRTSFVTEAFF; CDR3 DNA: TGTGCCAGCTCACCACCTCGGACAAGCTTTGTCACTGAAGCTTTCTTT
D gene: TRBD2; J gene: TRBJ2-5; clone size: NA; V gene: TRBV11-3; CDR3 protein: CASSLPGTSGAPGETQYF; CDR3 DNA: TGTGCCAGCAGCCTTCCCGGGACTAGCGGGGCCCCCGGAGAGACCCAGTACTTC
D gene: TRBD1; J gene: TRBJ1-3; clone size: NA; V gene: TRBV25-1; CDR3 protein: CASSGLFGTGSGNTIYF; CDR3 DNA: TGTGCCAGCAGTGGTTTATTTGGGACAGGGTCTGGAAACACCATATATTTT
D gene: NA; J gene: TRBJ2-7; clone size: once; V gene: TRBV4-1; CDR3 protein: CASSYRTQAYEQYF; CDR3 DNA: TGCGCCAGCAGCTATCGCACACAAGCCTACGAGCAGTACTTC
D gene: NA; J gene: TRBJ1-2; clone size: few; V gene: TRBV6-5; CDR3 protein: CASSQSLDRSYGYTF; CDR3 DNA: TGTGCCAGCAGTCAGAGTCTAGACAGAAGCTATGGCTACACCTTC
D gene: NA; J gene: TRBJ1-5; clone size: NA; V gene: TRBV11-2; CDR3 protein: CASSLAAGTPGNQPQHF; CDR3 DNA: TGTGCCAGCAGCTTAGCAGCGGGGACACCAGGCAATCAGCCCCAGCATTTT
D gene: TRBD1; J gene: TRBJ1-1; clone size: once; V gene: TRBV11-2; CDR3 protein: CASSSQRDRAFF; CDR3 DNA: TGTGCCAGCAGCTCTCAACGGGACAGGGCTTTCTTT
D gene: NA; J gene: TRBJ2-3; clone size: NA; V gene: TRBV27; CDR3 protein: CASRPRGGATDTQYF; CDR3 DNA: TGTGCCAGCAGACCCCGTGGGGGGGCCACAGATACGCAGTATTTT
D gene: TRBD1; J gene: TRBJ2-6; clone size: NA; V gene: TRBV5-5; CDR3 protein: CASFGQGRSGANVLTF; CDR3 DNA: TGTGCCAGCTTCGGACAGGGACGCTCTGGGGCCAACGTCCTGACTTTC
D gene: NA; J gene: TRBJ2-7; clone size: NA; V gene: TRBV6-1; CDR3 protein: CASSGDKVFYEQYF; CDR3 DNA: TGTGCCAGCAGTGGAGACAAGGTATTCTACGAGCAGTACTTC
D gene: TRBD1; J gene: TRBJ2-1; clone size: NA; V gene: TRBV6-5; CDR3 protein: CASRRTGSYNEQFF; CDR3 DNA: TGTGCCAGCAGGCGGACAGGGAGCTACAATGAGCAGTTCTTC
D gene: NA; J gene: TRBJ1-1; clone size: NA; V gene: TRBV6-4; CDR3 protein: CASSEGRENTEAFF; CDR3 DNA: TGTGCCAGCAGTGAGGGCAGGGAGAACACTGAAGCTTTCTTT
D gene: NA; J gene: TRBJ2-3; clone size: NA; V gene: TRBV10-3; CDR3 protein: CAISGPPRGGDADTQYF; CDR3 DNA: TGTGCCATCAGTGGCCCCCCTAGGGGGGGGGATGCAGATACGCAGTATTTT
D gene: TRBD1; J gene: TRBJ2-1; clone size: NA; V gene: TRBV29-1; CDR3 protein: CSARQGNNEQFF; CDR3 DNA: TGCAGCGCGAGACAGGGTAACAATGAGCAGTTCTTC
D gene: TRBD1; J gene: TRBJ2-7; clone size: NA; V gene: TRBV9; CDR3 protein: CASSAGTGNYEQYF; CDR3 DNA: TGTGCCAGCAGCGCCGGGACAGGCAACTACGAGCAGTACTTC
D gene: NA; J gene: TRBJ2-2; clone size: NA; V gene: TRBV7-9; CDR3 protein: CASSPNTGELFF; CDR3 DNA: TGTGCCAGCAGCCCAAACACCGGGGAGCTGTTTTTT
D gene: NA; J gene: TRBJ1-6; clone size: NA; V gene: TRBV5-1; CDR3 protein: CASSLEGGGNSPLHF; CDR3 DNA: TGCGCCAGCAGCTTGGAAGGAGGAGGTAATTCACCCCTCCACTTT
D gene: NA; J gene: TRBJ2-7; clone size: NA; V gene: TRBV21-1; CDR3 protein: CASSELDGAYEQYF; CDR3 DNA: TGTGCCAGCAGCGAGCTGGACGGGGCCTACGAGCAGTACTTC
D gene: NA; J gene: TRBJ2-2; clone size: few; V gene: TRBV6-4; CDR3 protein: CASSVGTANTGELFF; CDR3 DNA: TGTGCCAGCAGTGTGGGCACCGCGAACACCGGGGAGCTGTTTTTT